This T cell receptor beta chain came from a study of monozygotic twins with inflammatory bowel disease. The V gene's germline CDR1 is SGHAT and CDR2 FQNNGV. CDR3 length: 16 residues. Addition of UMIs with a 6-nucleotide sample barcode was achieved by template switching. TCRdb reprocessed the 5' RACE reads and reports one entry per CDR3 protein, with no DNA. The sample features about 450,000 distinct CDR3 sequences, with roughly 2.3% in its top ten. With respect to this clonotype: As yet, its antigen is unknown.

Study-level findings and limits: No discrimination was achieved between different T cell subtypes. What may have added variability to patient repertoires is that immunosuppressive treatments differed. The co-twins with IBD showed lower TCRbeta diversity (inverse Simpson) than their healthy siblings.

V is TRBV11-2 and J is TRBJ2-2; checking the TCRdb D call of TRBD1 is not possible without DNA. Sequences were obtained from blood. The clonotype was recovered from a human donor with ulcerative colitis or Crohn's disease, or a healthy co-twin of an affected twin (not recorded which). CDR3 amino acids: CASSLGMTGMTGELFF.